This T cell receptor (beta chain) is from a study of beta chain features in type 1 diabetes. General study results and limits: In every one of the four CD4+ subsets, TCRB CDR3s were moderately but significantly shorter in Type 1 diabetes patients.

This clone was counted between two and nine times. Its specificity is unknown. The CDR3 totals 17 residues. The germline V gene encodes CDR1 SGHTA and CDR2 FQGNSA. V shed 5 bases and J 2 bases; nucleotides not matched to a gene: 10. Expressed TCRB transcripts got sequenced, as all isolated RNA was reverse transcribed. Only in-frame clones appear in the TCRdb table, and some are missing; sequencing was by immunoSEQ multiplex PCR. The sample lists some 250,000 clones, approximately 13% occurring once. The receptor was isolated from a man aged 30 to 39 with type 1 diabetes. The chain recombines TRBV7-2 with TRBJ2-3, with TRBD2 identical over 10 bases. Sequencing was performed on naive CD4+ T cells from blood. CDR3 DNA: TGTGCCAGCAGCGGACGAGCTAGCGGGAGCTACACAGATACGCAGTATTTT. This sequence encodes CASSGRASGSYTDTQYF.